The rows below give T cell receptor beta chains drawn from one sample of a study of RUNX1 and TCR beta rearrangement in T-cell leukemia. MiXCR, applied by TCRdb to the PCR reads, yields one record per CDR3 protein. The repertoire has about 110 distinct CDR3 sequences, about 50% of them found once; the top ten carry approximately 80%. The sample comprised blood. The receptors shown here come from a male donor with T-cell acute lymphoblastic leukemia. Each CDR3 is given with its conserved first and last residue. Fields, in order: V gene, CDR3 length, clone size, D gene, J gene, CDR3 protein, CDR3 DNA. A D gene is named only where the DNA matches it firmly. Only some rows state a clone size, as once, few, many or a class for expanded clones.

>TRBV7-9|15|NA|TRBD1|TRBJ2-7
CASSSRDRGRYEQYF
TGTGCCAGCAGTTCCCGGGACAGGGGTCGGTACGAGCAGTACTTC
>TRBV20-1|11|NA|NA|TRBJ1-1
CSAKGEIEAFF
TGCAGTGCTAAGGGGGAAATTGAAGCTTTCTTT
>TRBV20-1|11|NA|NA|TRBJ1-4
CSALANEKLFF
TGCAGTGCTCTCGCTAATGAAAAACTGTTTTTT
>TRBV5-1|15|large|NA|TRBJ2-7
CASSLGGGSSYEQYF
TGCGCCAGCAGCTTAGGGGGAGGGAGCTCCTACGAGCAGTACTTC
>TRBV11-2|14|few|TRBD2|TRBJ2-7
CASSVTSVSYEQYF
TGTGCCAGCAGCGTAACTAGCGTCTCCTACGAGCAGTACTTC
>TRBV8-2|11|NA|NA|TRBJ1-1
CGDRGRFGAFF
TGTGGGGACAGGGGGCGCTTCGGAGCTTTCTTT
>TRBV11-2|16|NA|NA|TRBJ1-6
CASSPQILFTDSPLHF
TGTGCCAGCAGCCCTCAGATCCTCTTTACCGATTCACCCCTCCACTTT
>TRBV19|13|NA|TRBD2|TRBJ2-1
CASRGLAGFEQFF
TGTGCCAGTAGAGGACTAGCGGGATTTGAGCAGTTCTTC
>TRBV19|18|few|TRBD1|TRBJ1-1
CASSGLGQGMELNTEAFF
TGTGCCAGTAGTGGCCTCGGACAGGGGATGGAATTGAACACTGAAGCTTTCTTT
>TRBV4-2|16|large|TRBD2|TRBJ2-1
CASSQDEASGANEQFF
TGTGCCAGCAGCCAAGATGAGGCTAGCGGGGCGAATGAGCAGTTCTTC
>TRBV20-1|15|NA|TRBD1|TRBJ1-2
CSAYSVGQGDYGYTF
TGCAGTGCATATTCAGTGGGACAGGGGGACTATGGCTACACCTTC
>TRBV28|16|large|TRBD1|TRBJ2-7
CASSKGGSPSIYEQYF
TGTGCCAGCAGTAAAGGGGGCTCGCCTAGTATCTACGAGCAGTACTTC
>TRBV20-1|16|NA|NA|TRBJ2-1
CSAIGRRRSSYNEQFF
TGCAGTGCTATTGGGCGGCGGAGGAGCTCCTACAATGAGCAGTTCTTC
>TRBV24-1|15|NA|NA|TRBJ1-5
CATSDPAELGQPQHF
TGTGCCACCAGTGATCCGGCGGAGTTGGGGCAGCCCCAGCATTTT
>TRBV11-2|16|NA|NA|TRBJ1-2
CASSSWGRSANYGYTF
TGTGCCAGCAGCTCTTGGGGGAGAAGCGCTAACTATGGCTACACCTTC
>TRBV30|17|hyperexpanded|NA|TRBJ2-6
CAWSKRQGGYGANVLTF
TGTGCCTGGAGCAAACGACAGGGAGGCTATGGGGCCAACGTCCTGACTTTC
>TRBV19|14|NA|TRBD1|TRBJ1-1
CASRQGVTNTEAFF
TGTGCCAGTAGGCAGGGGGTGACGAACACTGAAGCTTTCTTT
>TRBV2|16|NA|NA|TRBJ1-6
CASSEDGTRSNSPLHF
TGTGCCAGCAGTGAAGATGGAACAAGAAGTAATTCACCCCTCCACTTT
>TRBV5-6|12|NA|NA|TRBJ2-7
CASSFPDYEQYF
TGTGCCAGCAGCTTCCCGGACTACGAGCAGTACTTC
>TRBV21-1|16|few|NA|TRBJ1-4
CASSKGQGATNEKLFF
TGTGCCAGCAGCAAGGGTCAGGGGGCAACTAATGAAAAACTGTTTTTT
>TRBV28|15|large|NA|TRBJ1-5
CATLTGGDSNQPQHF
TGTGCCACCCTAACCGGGGGGGATAGCAATCAGCCCCAGCATTTT
>TRBV5-6|12|NA|TRBD1|TRBJ2-7
CASKRQGHEQYF
TGTGCCAGCAAGAGACAGGGACACGAGCAGTACTTC
>TRBV19|11|NA|NA|TRBJ1-1
CASSGWTEAFF
TGTGCCAGTAGTGGTTGGACTGAAGCTTTCTTT
>TRBV28|14|NA|TRBD1|TRBJ1-1
CASLRQGLAPGACF
TGTGCCAGCCTGAGACAGGGTCTGGCCCCTGGGGCGTGCTTT
>TRBV7-8|17|hyperexpanded|NA|TRBJ1-5
CASSPRAGAYGNQPQHF
TGTGCCAGCAGCCCGAGGGCAGGGGCGTATGGCAATCAGCCCCAGCATTTT
>TRBV28|17|hyperexpanded|TRBD1|TRBJ1-4
CASSSSLIGQGYEKLFF
TGTGCCAGCAGTTCCTCCTTGATCGGACAGGGTTACGAAAAACTGTTTTTT
>TRBV19|15|NA|NA|TRBJ2-7
CASSITGRRFREQYF
TGTGCCAGTAGTATTACGGGACGGAGATTTAGAGAGCAGTACTTC
>TRBV20-1|12|NA|NA|TRBJ1-4
CSARGGREKLFF
TGCAGTGCTCGGGGGGGGAGGGAAAAACTGTTTTTT
>TRBV19|16|NA|TRBD1|TRBJ1-1
CASSIGRGLVNTEAFF
TGTGCCAGTAGTATTGGCAGGGGGCTGGTGAACACTGAAGCTTTCTTT
>TRBV18|13|NA|TRBD1|TRBJ1-6
CASSPRTGRTLHF
TGTGCCAGCTCACCACGGACAGGGAGAACCCTCCACTTT
>TRBV21-1|16|NA|NA|TRBJ1-4
CASSKGQGATNEELFF
TGTGCCAGCAGCAAGGGTCAGGGGGCAACTAATGAAGAACTGTTTTTT
>TRBV30|12|NA|NA|TRBJ2-7
CAWSHTYYEQYF
TGTGCCTGGAGTCATACTTACTACGAGCAGTACTTC
>TRBV28|13|hyperexpanded|TRBD1|TRBJ2-7
CASTTGGASEQYF
TGTGCCAGCACAACAGGGGGAGCAAGCGAGCAGTACTTC
>TRBV5-6|17|NA|NA|TRBJ1-1
CASSLLLQTTSNTEAFF
TGTGCCAGCAGCTTACTATTACAGACAACTTCGAACACTGAAGCTTTCTTT
>TRBV20-1|16|NA|TRBD2|TRBJ2-1
CSASFRSGSHYNEQFF
TGCAGTGCTAGCTTTCGTAGCGGGAGCCATTACAATGAGCAGTTCTTC
>TRBV5-6|13|NA|NA|TRBJ2-7
CASSLSQAYEQYF
TGTGCCAGCAGCTTGTCGCAGGCTTACGAGCAGTACTTC
>TRBV11-1|13|few|NA|TRBJ2-3
CASSLAGEDTQYF
TGTGCCAGCAGCTTAGCGGGAGAGGATACGCAGTATTTT
>TRBV6-5|16|medium-sized|TRBD1|TRBJ2-7
CASSRPGTAFAYEQYF
TGTGCCAGCAGCCGACCGGGGACAGCATTTGCCTACGAGCAGTACTTC
>TRBV20-1|14|hyperexpanded|NA|TRBJ1-1
CSASQPGGGTEAFF
TGCAGTGCTAGCCAGCCCGGAGGAGGGACTGAAGCTTTCTTT
>TRBV19|14|NA|TRBD1|TRBJ1-4
CASSIGRGREKLFF
TGTGCCAGTAGTATAGGCAGGGGGCGTGAAAAACTGTTTTTT
>TRBV6-6|15|few|TRBD2|TRBJ2-3
CASRGTSGRSDTQYF
TGTGCCAGCAGGGGGACTAGCGGGAGATCAGATACGCAGTATTTT
>TRBV19|14|NA|NA|TRBJ1-5
CASSNLNGNQPQHF
TGTGCCAGTAGTAACCTAAACGGAAATCAGCCCCAGCATTTT
>TRBV3-1|14|NA|TRBD1|TRBJ1-1
CASSLWTGGTEAFF
TGTGCCAGCAGCCTTTGGACAGGGGGTACTGAAGCTTTCTTT
>TRBV28|11|large|NA|TRBJ2-7
CASILGYEQYF
NA
>TRBV7-9|17|large|NA|TRBJ2-1
CASSLPQAENSYNEQFF
TGTGCCAGCAGCTTACCTCAGGCGGAGAACTCCTACAATGAGCAGTTCTTC
>TRBV4-1|14|large|TRBD1|TRBJ1-3
CASGQGGQENTIYF
TGCGCCAGCGGACAGGGTGGACAGGAAAACACCATATATTTT
>TRBV6-4|14|hyperexpanded|NA|TRBJ2-6
CASSDRGGANVLTF
TGTGCCAGCAGTGACAGGGGTGGGGCCAACGTCCTGACTTTC
>TRBV5-6|15|NA|NA|TRBJ1-2
CASSPNPDSHYGYTF
TGTGCCAGCAGCCCAAATCCTGACAGCCACTATGGCTACACCTTC